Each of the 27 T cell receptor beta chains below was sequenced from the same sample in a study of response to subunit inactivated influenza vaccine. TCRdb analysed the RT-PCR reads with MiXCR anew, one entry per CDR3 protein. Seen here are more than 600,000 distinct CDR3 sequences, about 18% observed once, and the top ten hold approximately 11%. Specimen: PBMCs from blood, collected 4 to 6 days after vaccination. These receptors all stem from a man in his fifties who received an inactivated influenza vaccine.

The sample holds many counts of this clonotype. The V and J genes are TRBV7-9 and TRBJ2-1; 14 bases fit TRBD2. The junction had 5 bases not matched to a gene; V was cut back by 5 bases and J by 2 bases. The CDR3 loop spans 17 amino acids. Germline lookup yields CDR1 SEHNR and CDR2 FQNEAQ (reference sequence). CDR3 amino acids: CASSPRLAGGPYNEQFF. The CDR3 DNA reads TGTGCCAGCAGCCCCCGACTAGCGGGAGGGCCCTACAATGAGCAGTTCTTC.

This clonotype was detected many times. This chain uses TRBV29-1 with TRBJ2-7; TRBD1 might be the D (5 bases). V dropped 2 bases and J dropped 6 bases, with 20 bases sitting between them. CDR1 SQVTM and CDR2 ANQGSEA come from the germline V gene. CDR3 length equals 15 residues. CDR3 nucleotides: TGCAGCGTTGAACACCCTGGGGCAGGGCAATCCGAGCAGTACTTC. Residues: CSVEHPGAGQSEQYF.

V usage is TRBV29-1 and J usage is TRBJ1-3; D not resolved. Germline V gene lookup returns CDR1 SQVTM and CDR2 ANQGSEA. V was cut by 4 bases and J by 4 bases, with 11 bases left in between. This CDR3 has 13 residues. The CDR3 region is CSVGGRAGNTIYF. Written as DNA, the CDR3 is TGCAGCGTTGGGGGTAGGGCAGGAAACACCATATATTTT.

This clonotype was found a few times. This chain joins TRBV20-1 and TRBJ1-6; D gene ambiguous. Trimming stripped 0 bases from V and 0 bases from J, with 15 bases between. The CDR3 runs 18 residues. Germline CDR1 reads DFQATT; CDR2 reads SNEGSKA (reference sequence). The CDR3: CSARDSMREISYNSPLHF. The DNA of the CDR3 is TGCAGTGCTAGAGACAGTATGAGGGAAATCTCCTATAATTCACCCCTCCACTTT.

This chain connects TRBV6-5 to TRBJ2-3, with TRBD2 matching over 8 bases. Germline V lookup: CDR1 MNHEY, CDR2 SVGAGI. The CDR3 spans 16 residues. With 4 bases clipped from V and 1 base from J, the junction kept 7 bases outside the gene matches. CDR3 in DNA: TGTGCCAGCAGTTTGCGGGAGGCCGACCGCACAGATACGCAGTATTTT. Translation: CASSLREADRTDTQYF.

DNA for the CDR3: TGTGCCATCAGTGAGGAGGTTAGCGGGAGCTGGCAAGAGACCCAGTACTTC. Its translation: CAISEEVSGSWQETQYF. This chain uses TRBV10-3 with TRBJ2-5; 9 positions match TRBD2. The CDR3 totals 17 residues. Trimming removed 2 bases from V and 2 bases from J; junction bases left unmatched: 9. Germline CDR1 is ENHRY and CDR2 is SYGVKD.

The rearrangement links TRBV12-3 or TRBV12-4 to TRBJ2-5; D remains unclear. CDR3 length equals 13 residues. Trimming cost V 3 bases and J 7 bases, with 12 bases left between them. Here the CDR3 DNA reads TGTGCCAGCAGTTTGTTGCGGCTGGGGACCCAGTACTTC. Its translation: CASSLLRLGTQYF.

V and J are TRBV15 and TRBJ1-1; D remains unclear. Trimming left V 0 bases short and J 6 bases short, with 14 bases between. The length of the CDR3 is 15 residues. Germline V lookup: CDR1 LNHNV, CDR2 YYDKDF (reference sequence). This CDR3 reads CATSRDSTQMAEAFF. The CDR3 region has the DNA TGTGCCACCAGCAGAGATAGCACTCAAATGGCTGAAGCTTTCTTT.

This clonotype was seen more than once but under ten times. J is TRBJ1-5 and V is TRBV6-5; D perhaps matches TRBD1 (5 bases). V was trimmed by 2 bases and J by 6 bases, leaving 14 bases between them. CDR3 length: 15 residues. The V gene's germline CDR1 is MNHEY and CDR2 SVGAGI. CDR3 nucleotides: TGTGCCAGCAGTTACGGGGGGAGCGGGAGTCAGCCCCAGCATTTT. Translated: CASSYGGSGSQPQHF.

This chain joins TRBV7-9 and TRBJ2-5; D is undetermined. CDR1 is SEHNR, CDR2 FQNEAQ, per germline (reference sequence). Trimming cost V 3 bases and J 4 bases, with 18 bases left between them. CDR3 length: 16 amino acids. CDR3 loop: CASSLSPVLVGETQYF. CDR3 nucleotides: TGTGCCAGCAGCTTGTCTCCGGTTCTAGTCGGAGAGACCCAGTACTTC.

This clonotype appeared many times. CDR3 coding DNA: TGTGCCAGCAGCCCTATTTTGGCGGGGGAGCTGTTTTTT. The encoded protein is CASSPILAGELFF. This chain joins TRBV28 and TRBJ2-2, with D uncertain. Trimming shortened V by 6 bases and J by 8 bases, and 13 bases separated the two germline ends. Germline V gene sequence: CDR1 MDHEN, CDR2 SYDVKM. This CDR3 spans 13 amino acids.

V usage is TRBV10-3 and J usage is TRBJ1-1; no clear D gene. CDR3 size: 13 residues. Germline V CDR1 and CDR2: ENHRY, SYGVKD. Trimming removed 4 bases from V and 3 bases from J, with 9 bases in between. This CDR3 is CAISVRVDTEAFF. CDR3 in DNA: TGTGCCATCAGTGTAAGAGTAGACACTGAAGCTTTCTTT.

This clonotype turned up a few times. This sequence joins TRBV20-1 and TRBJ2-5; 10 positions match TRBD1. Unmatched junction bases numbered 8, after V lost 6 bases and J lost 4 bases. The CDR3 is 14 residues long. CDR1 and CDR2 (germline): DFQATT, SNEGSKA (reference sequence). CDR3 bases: TGCAGTGCGACCGGGACAGGGGTCTCAGAGACCCAGTACTTC. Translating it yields CSATGTGVSETQYF.

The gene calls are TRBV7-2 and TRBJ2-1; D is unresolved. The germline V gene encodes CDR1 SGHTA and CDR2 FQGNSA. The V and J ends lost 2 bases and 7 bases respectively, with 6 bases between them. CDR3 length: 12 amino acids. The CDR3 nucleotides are TGTGCCAGCAGCTTAATGTCGAATGAGCAGTTCTTC. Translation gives CASSLMSNEQFF.

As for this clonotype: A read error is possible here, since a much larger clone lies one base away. This CDR3 reads CRAGTSGELFF. CDR3 coding DNA: TGCAGGGCCGGGACATCCGGGGAGCTGTTTTTT. The rearrangement uses TRBV29-1 and TRBJ2-2, with a tentative D call TRBD1 (6 bases). This CDR3 spans 11 amino acids. Looked up from germline, CDR1 is SQVTM and CDR2 is ANQGSEA.

CDR3 amino acids: CSVDTTGGNTEAFF. The CDR3 DNA is TGCAGCGTGGATACCACAGGGGGTAACACTGAAGCTTTCTTT. The chain carries TRBV29-1 and TRBJ1-1, with TRBD1 matching over 8 bases. The germline V gene has CDR1 SQVTM and CDR2 ANQGSEA. The CDR3 is 14 residues long. V was pared by 6 bases and J by 2 bases, with 8 bases of the junction left unmatched.

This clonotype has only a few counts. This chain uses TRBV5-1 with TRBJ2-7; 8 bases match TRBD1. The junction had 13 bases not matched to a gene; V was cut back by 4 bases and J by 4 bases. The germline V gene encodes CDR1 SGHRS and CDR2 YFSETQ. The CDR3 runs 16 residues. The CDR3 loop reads CASSPGGQGALYEQYF. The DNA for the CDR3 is TGCGCCAGCAGCCCTGGGGGGCAGGGGGCGTTATACGAGCAGTACTTC.

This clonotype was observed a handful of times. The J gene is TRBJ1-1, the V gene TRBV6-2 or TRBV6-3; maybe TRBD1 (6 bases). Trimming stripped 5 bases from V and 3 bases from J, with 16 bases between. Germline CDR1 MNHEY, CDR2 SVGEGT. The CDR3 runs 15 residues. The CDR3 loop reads CASSQPGHKYTEAFF. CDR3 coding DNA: TGTGCCAGCAGTCAACCGGGACACAAGTACACTGAAGCTTTCTTT.

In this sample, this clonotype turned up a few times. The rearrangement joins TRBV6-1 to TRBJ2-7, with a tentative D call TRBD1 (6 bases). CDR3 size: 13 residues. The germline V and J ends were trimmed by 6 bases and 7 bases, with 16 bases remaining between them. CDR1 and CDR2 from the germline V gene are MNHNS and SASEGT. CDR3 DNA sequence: TGTGCCAGCAGCTCCTATACAGGGAGTGAGCAGTACTTC. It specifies CASSSYTGSEQYF.

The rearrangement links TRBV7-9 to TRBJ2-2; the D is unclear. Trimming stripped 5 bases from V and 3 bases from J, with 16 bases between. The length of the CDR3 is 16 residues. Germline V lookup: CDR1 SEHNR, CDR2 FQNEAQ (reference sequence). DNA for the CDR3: TGTGCCAGCAGCGGATTCCTGACCCTTGACACCGGGGAGCTGTTTTTT. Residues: CASSGFLTLDTGELFF.

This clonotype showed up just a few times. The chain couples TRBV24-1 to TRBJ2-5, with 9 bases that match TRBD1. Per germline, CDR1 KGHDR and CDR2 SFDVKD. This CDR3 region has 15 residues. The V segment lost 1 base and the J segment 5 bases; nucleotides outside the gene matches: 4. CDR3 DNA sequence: TGTGCCACCAGTGATTTAGGGACAGGGTATGAGACCCAGTACTTC. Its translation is CATSDLGTGYETQYF.

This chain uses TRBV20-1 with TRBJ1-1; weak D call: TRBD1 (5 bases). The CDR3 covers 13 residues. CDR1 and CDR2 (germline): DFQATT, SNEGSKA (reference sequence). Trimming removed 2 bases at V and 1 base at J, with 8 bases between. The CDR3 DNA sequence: TGCAGTGCTAGACGACAGCCGAACACTGAAGCTTTCTTT. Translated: CSARRQPNTEAFF.

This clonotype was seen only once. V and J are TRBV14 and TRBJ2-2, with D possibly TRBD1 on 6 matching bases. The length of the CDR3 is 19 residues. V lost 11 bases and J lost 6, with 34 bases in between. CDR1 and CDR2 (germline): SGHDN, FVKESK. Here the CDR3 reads CAYRNGDDGTSKVSGELFF. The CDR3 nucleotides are TGTGCCTATAGAAACGGGGATGACGGGACATCCAAAGTGTCCGGGGAGCTGTTTTTT.

CDR3 amino acids: CASSSNMLGYTF. The CDR3 region has the DNA TGTGCCAGCAGCTCGAACATGCTCGGCTACACCTTC. The chain has TRBV2 and TRBJ1-2; D is ambiguous. V was trimmed by 6 bases and J by 8 bases, leaving 13 bases between them. Germline V gives CDR1 SNHLY, CDR2 FYNNEI. The CDR3 has 12 amino acids.

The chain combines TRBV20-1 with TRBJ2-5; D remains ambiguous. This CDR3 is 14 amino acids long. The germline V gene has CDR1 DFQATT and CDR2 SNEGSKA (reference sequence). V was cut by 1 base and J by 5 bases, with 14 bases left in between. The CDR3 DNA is TGCAGTGCTAGAGGGCTAGTTGATCGCGAGACCCAGTACTTC. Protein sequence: CSARGLVDRETQYF.

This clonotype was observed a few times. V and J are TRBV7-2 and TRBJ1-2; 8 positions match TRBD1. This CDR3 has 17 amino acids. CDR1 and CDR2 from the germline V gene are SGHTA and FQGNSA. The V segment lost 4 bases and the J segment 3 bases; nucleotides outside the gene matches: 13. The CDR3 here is CASSYSRQGAGYYGYTF. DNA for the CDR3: TGTGCCAGCAGCTATAGCCGCCAGGGGGCCGGGTACTATGGCTACACCTTC.

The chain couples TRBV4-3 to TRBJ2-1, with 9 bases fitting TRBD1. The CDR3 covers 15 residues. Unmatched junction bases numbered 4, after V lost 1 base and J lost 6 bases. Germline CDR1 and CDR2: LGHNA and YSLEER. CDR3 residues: CASSQAGTGFNEQFF. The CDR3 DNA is TGCGCCAGCAGCCAAGCCGGGACAGGGTTCAATGAGCAGTTCTTC.